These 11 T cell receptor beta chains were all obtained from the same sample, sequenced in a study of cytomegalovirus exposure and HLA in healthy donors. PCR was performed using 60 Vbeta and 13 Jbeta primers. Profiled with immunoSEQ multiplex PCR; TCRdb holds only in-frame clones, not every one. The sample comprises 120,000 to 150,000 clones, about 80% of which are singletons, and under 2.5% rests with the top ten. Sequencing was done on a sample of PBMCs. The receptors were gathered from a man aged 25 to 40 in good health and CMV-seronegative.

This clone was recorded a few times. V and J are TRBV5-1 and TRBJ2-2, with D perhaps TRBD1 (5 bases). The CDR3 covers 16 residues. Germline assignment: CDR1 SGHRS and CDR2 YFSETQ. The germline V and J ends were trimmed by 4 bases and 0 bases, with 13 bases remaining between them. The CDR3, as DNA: TGCGCCAGCAGCCCCTATAGGGGTACGAACACCGGGGAGCTGTTTTTT. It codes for CASSPYRGTNTGELFF. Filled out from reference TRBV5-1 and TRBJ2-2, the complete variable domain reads KAGVTQTPRYLIKTRGQQVTLSCSPISGHRSVSWYQQTPGQGLQFLFEYFSETQRNKGNFPGRFSGRQFSNSRSEMNVSTLELGDSALYLCASSPYRGTNTGELFFGEGSRLTVL.

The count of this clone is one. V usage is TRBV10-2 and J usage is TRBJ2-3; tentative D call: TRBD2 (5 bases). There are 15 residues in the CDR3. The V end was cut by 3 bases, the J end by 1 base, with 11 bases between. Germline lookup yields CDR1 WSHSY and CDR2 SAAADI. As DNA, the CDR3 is TGCGCCAGCAGTGAAGAGGATAGCGGCACAGATACGCAGTATTTT. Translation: CASSEEDSGTDTQYF.

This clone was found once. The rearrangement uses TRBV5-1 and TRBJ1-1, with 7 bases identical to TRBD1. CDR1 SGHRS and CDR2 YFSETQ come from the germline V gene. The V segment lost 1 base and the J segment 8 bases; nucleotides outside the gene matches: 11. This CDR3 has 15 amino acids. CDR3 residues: CASSLSPRDSEEAFF. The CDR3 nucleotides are TGCGCCAGCAGCTTGTCGCCCCGGGACAGTGAAGAAGCTTTCTTT.

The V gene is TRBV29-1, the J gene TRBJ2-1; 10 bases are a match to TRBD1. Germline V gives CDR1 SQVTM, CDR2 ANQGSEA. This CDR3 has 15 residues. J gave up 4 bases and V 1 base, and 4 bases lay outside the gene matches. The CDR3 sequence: CSVEGTGGVYNEQFF. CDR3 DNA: TGCAGCGTTGAAGGGACAGGGGGGGTATACAATGAGCAGTTCTTC.

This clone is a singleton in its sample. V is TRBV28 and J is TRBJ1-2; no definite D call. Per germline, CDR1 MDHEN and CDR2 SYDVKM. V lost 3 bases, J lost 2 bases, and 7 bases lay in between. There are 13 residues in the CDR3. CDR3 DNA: TGTGCCAGCAGTTTCCCGGGAAACTATGGCTACACCTTC. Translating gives CASSFPGNYGYTF.

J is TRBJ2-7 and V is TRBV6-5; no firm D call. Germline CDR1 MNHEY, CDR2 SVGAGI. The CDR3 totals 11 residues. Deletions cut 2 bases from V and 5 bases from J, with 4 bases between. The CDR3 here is CASSYINEQYF. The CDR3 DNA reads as TGTGCCAGCAGTTACATTAACGAGCAGTACTTC.

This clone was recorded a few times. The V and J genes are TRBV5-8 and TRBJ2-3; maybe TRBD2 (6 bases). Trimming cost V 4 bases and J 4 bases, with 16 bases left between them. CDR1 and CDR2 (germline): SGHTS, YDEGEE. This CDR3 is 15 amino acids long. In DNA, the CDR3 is TGTGCCAGCAGCGTGGCGGGACTCCCACCAGATACGCAGTATTTT. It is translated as CASSVAGLPPDTQYF.

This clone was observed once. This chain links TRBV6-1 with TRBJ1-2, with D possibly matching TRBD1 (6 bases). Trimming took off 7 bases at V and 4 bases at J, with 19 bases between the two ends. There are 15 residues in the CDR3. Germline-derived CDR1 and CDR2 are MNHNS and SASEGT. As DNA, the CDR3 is TGTGCCAGCACCAACCAAATCAGGGGTCTCTATGGCTACACCTTC. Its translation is CASTNQIRGLYGYTF.

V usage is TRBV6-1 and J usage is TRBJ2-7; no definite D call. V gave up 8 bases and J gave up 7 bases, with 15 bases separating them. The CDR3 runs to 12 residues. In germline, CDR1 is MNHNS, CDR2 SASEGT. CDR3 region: CASEPRPMEQYF. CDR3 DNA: TGTGCCAGCGAGCCGCGGCCCATGGAGCAGTACTTC.

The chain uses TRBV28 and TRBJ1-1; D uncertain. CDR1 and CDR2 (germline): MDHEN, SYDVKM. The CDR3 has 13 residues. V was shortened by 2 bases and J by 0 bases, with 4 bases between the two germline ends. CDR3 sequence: CASSLEMNTEAFF. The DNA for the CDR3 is TGTGCCAGCAGTTTAGAGATGAACACTGAAGCTTTCTTT. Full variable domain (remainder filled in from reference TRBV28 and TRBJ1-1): DVKVTQSSRYLVKRTGEKVFLECVQDMDHENMFWYRQDPGLGLRLIYFSYDVKMKEKGDIPEGYSVSREKKERFSLILESASTNQTSMYLCASSLEMNTEAFFGQGTRLTVV.

CDR3 in amino acids: CASSPPEREVPYEQYF. CDR3 DNA sequence: TGTGCCAGCTCACCACCAGAACGGGAGGTTCCTTACGAGCAGTACTTC. V is TRBV18 and J is TRBJ2-7; TRBD2 matches at 7 bases. Germline assignment: CDR1 KGHSH and CDR2 LQKENI. The CDR3 contains 16 residues. The V and J ends lost 0 bases and 4 bases, in that order; junction bases with no gene match: 9.